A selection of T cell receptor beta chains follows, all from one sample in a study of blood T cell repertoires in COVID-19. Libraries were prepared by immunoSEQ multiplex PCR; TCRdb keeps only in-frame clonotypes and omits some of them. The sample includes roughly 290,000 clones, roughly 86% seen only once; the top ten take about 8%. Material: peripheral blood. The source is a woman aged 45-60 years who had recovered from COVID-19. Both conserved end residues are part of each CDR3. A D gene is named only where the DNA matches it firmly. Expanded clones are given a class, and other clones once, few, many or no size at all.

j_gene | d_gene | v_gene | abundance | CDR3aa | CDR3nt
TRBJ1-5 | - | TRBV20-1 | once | CSASRRTERILLFNQPQHF | TGCAGTGCTAGTCGGAGGACCGAGCGTATCCTCCTCTTCAATCAGCCCCAGCATTTT
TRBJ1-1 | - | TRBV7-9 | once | CASSSEGGGMNTEAFF | TGTGCCAGCAGCTCCGAGGGTGGCGGCATGAACACTGAAGCTTTCTTT
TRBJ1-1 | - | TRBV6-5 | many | CASSYGKRRTEAFF | TGTGCCAGCAGTTATGGCAAGCGGCGAACTGAAGCTTTCTTT
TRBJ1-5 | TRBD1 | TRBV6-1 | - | CASSERGQEVHQPQHF | TGTGCCAGCAGTGAAAGGGGACAGGAGGTCCATCAGCCCCAGCATTTT
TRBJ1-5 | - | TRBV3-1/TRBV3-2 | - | CASSQGANSGNQPQHF | TGTGCCAGCAGCCAAGGGGCAAACTCTGGCAATCAGCCCCAGCATTTT
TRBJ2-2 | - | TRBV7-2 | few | CASSFMLSGELFF | TGTGCCAGCAGCTTTATGTTATCCGGGGAGCTGTTTTTT
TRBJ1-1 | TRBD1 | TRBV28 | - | CASSRGTGGATEAFF | TGTGCCAGCAGTAGGGGGACAGGGGGGGCTACTGAAGCTTTCTTT
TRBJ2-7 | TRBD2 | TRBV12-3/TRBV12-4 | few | CASCRGTSYEQYF | TGTGCCAGCTGTCGGGGGACTAGCTACGAGCAGTACTTC
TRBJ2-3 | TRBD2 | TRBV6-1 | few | CASSEALAGADTQYF | TGTGCCAGCAGTGAAGCACTAGCGGGAGCAGATACGCAGTATTTT
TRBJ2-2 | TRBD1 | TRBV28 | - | CASSSYIKTGTGLAGELFF | TGTGCCAGCAGTTCCTATATTAAAACCGGGACAGGGTTGGCCGGGGAGCTGTTTTTT
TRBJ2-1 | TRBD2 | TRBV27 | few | CASSTSGEPYNEQFF | TGTGCCAGCTCGACTAGCGGGGAACCCTACAATGAGCAGTTCTTC
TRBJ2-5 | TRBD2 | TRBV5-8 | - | CASSLGGTSGQETQYF | TGTGCCAGCAGCTTGGGGGGGACTAGCGGCCAAGAGACCCAGTACTTC
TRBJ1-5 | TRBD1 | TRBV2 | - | CASSPTGVSNQPQHF | TGTGCCAGCAGCCCGACAGGGGTAAGCAATCAGCCCCAGCATTTT
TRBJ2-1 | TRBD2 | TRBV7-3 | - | CASSLTLSSGADNEQFF | TGTGCCAGCAGCTTAACTCTTTCTAGCGGGGCCGACAATGAGCAGTTCTTC
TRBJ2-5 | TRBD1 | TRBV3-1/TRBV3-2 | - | CASSQLPGQGFETQYF | TGTGCCAGCAGCCAACTACCAGGACAGGGGTTTGAGACCCAGTACTTC
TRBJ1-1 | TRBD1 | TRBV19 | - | CASSPTGRRTEAFF | TGTGCCAGTAGTCCGACAGGGAGGCGCACTGAAGCTTTCTTT
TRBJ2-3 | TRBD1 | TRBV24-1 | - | CATSDPGQGTDTQYF | TGTGCCACCAGTGACCCGGGACAGGGAACAGATACGCAGTATTTT
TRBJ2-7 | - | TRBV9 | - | CASSTRGAPSDEQYF | TGTGCCAGCAGCACCCGGGGGGCGCCCAGCGACGAGCAGTACTTC
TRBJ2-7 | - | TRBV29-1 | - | CSGGTSGYEQYF | TGCAGCGGCGGGACGAGTGGCTACGAGCAGTACTTC
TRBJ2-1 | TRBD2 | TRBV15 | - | CATSRDITSASYNEQFF | TGTGCCACCAGCAGAGATATTACTAGCGCGTCCTACAATGAGCAGTTCTTC
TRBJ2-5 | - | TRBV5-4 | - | CASSQGTFETQYF | TGTGCCAGCAGCCAAGGGACTTTTGAGACCCAGTACTTC
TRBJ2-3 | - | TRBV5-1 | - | CASSPGGGAPDTQYF | TGCGCCAGCAGCCCGGGTGGGGGGGCCCCAGATACGCAGTATTTT
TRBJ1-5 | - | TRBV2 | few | CASTGGNQPQHF | TGTGCCAGCACAGGGGGCAATCAGCCCCAGCATTTT
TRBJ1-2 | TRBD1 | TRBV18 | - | CASSPGTGEGYTF | TGTGCCAGCTCACCTGGGACAGGAGAAGGCTACACCTTC
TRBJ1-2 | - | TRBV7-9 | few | CASSTRGSGGYTF | TGTGCCAGCAGCACCAGGGGTTCAGGAGGCTACACCTTC
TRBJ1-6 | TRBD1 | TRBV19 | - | CASSILDRGNSPLHF | TGTGCCAGTAGTATATTGGACAGGGGTAATTCACCCCTCCACTTT
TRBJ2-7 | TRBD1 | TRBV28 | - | CASSLFSGQGVREQYF | TGTGCCAGCAGTTTATTTTCGGGACAGGGTGTAAGGGAGCAGTACTTC
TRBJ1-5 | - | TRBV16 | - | CASSLINQPQHF | TGTGCCAGCAGCCTAATTAATCAGCCCCAGCATTTT
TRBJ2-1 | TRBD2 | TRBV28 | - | CASSPGTKVYNEQFF | TGTGCCAGCAGCCCCGGGACTAAGGTATACAATGAGCAGTTCTTC
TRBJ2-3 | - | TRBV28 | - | CASSQVRRDTQYF | TGTGCCAGCAGCCAGGTACGAAGGGATACGCAGTATTTT
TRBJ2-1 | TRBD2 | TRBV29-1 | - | CSVGSGGVYNEQFF | TGCAGCGTTGGGAGCGGGGGGGTTTACAATGAGCAGTTCTTC
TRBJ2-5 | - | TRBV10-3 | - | CAISDQGKGETQYF | TGTGCCATCAGTGACCAGGGGAAGGGGGAGACCCAGTACTTC
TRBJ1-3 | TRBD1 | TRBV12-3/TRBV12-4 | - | CASGTGVGNTIYF | TGTGCCAGCGGTACAGGGGTTGGAAACACCATATATTTT
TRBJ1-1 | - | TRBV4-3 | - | CASSQTIRLRNTEAFF | TGCGCCAGCAGCCAAACAATCAGACTTAGGAACACTGAAGCTTTCTTT
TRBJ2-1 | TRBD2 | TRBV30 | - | CAWSPPGGSYNEQFF | TGTGCCTGGAGTCCTCCGGGGGGCTCCTACAATGAGCAGTTCTTC
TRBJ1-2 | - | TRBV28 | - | CASSPGNYGYTF | TGTGCCAGCAGTCCGGGTAACTATGGCTACACCTTC
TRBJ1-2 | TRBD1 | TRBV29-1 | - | CSVDNSGTGYGYTF | TGCAGCGTTGATAATTCCGGGACAGGTTATGGCTACACCTTC
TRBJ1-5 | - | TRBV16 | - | CASSTSPPLGQPQHF | TGTGCCAGCTCCACTAGTCCCCCCTTGGGGCAGCCCCAGCATTTT
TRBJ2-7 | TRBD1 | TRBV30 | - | CAWTRTGSTYEQYF | TGTGCCTGGACTCGGACAGGTTCCACCTACGAGCAGTACTTC
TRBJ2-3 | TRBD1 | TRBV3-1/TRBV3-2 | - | CASSQATGGLSTDTQYF | TGTGCCAGCAGCCAGGCAACAGGGGGCCTTAGCACAGATACGCAGTATTTT
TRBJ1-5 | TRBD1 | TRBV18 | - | CASSGLGQGDGPQHF | TGTGCCAGCTCAGGACTGGGACAGGGGGACGGGCCCCAGCATTTT
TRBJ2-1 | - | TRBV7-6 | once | CASSLAAPRGSNEQFF | TGTGCCAGCAGCTTAGCCGCCCCCCGGGGGTCCAATGAGCAGTTCTTC
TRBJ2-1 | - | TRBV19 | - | CASSQPGEQFF | TGTGCCAGTAGTCAACCGGGGGAGCAGTTCTTC
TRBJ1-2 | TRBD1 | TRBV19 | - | CASSRDRVDYGYTF | TGTGCCAGTAGTAGGGACAGGGTCGACTATGGCTACACCTTC
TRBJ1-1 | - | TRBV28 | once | CAEGQRNTEAFF | TGTGCTGAAGGACAGCGGAACACTGAAGCTTTCTTT
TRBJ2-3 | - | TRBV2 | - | CASSVFHTDTQYF | TGTGCCAGCAGTGTGTTTCACACAGATACGCAGTATTTT
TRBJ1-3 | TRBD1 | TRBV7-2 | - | CASSLGPGQGYTIYF | TGTGCCAGCAGCTTAGGTCCGGGACAGGGTTACACCATATATTTT
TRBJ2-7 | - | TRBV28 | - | CASSLQLAEYEQYF | TGTGCCAGCAGTTTGCAATTAGCGGAGTACGAGCAGTACTTC
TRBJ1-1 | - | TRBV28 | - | CAARDTNTEAFF | TGCGCAGCCCGGGACACCAACACTGAAGCTTTCTTT
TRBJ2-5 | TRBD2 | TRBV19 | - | CASSGGGSETQYF | TGTGCCAGTAGTGGCGGGGGTTCCGAGACCCAGTACTTC
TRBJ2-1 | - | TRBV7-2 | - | CASSTGVVNEQFF | TGTGCCAGCAGTACCGGGGTGGTCAATGAGCAGTTCTTC
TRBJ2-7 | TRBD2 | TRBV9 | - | CASSTGLAAYEQYF | TGTGCCAGCAGCACCGGACTAGCGGCCTACGAGCAGTACTTC
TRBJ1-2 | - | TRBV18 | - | CASSPPGRAYGYTF | TGTGCCAGCTCACCACCGGGCAGGGCGTATGGCTACACCTTC